This is a list of T cell receptor beta chains from one sample in a study of blood T cell repertoires in COVID-19. Only in-frame clones appear in the TCRdb table, and some are missing; sequencing was by immunoSEQ multiplex PCR. The table has about 150,000 clones, around 83% seen once; the top ten hold 5.8%. The sequenced sample was PBMCs or T cells enriched from blood (not recorded which). All receptors derive from a woman aged 50 to 60 who had been exposed to COVID-19. CDR3s include the opening cysteine and the closing phenylalanine or tryptophan. A D gene is named only where the DNA matches it firmly. Some rows have no size entry. The others give once, few or many, or a class for an expanded clone.

J	D	V	size	DNA	CDR3
TRBJ2-7	.	TRBV6-2/TRBV6-3	.	TGTGCCAGCAGTTACCCCTCAGGCACCTACGAGCAGTACTTC	CASSYPSGTYEQYF
TRBJ1-1	.	TRBV7-2	.	TGTGCCAGCAGCTTTCGGGGGGGGACTTTCTTT	CASSFRGGTFF
TRBJ2-3	TRBD1	TRBV5-1	.	TGCGCCAGCAGCTTGAGGGGGCCAGGGACAGATACGCAGTATTTT	CASSLRGPGTDTQYF
TRBJ1-3	TRBD1	TRBV7-3	.	TGTGCCAGCAGCCCACCCCCGCCGACAGGGGTGGGGAACACCATATATTTT	CASSPPPPTGVGNTIYF
TRBJ2-5	.	TRBV6-5	.	TGTGCCAGCAGCCTCTTGGGCGAGACCCAGTACTTC	CASSLLGETQYF
TRBJ1-5	.	TRBV5-6	once	TGTGCCAGCAGCGCCGGACATTCTAATCAGCCCCAGCATTTT	CASSAGHSNQPQHF
TRBJ1-5	.	TRBV2	.	TGTGCCAGCAGTCCCCGGGGGAGCAATCAGCCCCAGCATTTT	CASSPRGSNQPQHF
TRBJ1-1	.	TRBV6-2/TRBV6-3	.	TGTGCCAGCAGTTACCAGGGCAGAGGCACTGAAGCTTTCTTT	CASSYQGRGTEAFF
TRBJ1-2	.	TRBV5-1	.	TGCGCCAGCAGCTTAGAAGGACGGACTCCCTCTGGCTACACCTTC	CASSLEGRTPSGYTF
TRBJ2-7	TRBD1	TRBV4-1	.	TGCGCCAGCAGCCATCCTCAGGGGGCCTACGAGCAGTACTTC	CASSHPQGAYEQYF
TRBJ1-2	TRBD1	TRBV18	.	TGTGCCAGCTCACCGGACAGGGGGAGCGGCTATGGCTACACCTTC	CASSPDRGSGYGYTF
TRBJ1-2	.	TRBV18	once	TGTGCCAGCTCACCACGAGGGGGGGCTAACTATGGCTACACCTTC	CASSPRGGANYGYTF
TRBJ1-2	TRBD1	TRBV7-8	.	TGTGCCAGCAGCCCTGAGGGGGCCAGAACGTACTATGGCTACACCTTC	CASSPEGARTYYGYTF
TRBJ2-1	.	TRBV2	.	TGTGCCAGCAAGGGGGGCAGGGGGTTTGGCAATGAGCAGTTCTTC	CASKGGRGFGNEQFF
TRBJ2-7	.	TRBV13	once	TGTGCCAGCAGCTTAGGACAGGGAAGAAACGAGCAGTACTTC	CASSLGQGRNEQYF
TRBJ1-1	.	TRBV4-1	.	TGCGCCAGCAGCCAAGGGCACCAGGGGAAGAGGAACACTGAAGCTTTCTTT	CASSQGHQGKRNTEAFF
TRBJ2-1	TRBD2	TRBV6-4	once	TGTGCCAGCAGTGTAGGGCTAGCGGGAGTGTATGAGCAGTTCTTC	CASSVGLAGVYEQFF
TRBJ2-2	TRBD2	TRBV5-1	.	TGCGCCAGCCGGGAGGACAAAACCACCGGGGAGCTGTTTTTT	CASREDKTTGELFF
TRBJ2-7	TRBD2	TRBV29-1	.	TGCAGCGGCCGAATAGCGGGGTCCGGGCAGTACTTC	CSGRIAGSGQYF
TRBJ2-1	TRBD2	TRBV9	.	TGTGCCAGCAGCGTAGAGGGACTACAATTCTCCTACAATGAGCAGTTCTTC	CASSVEGLQFSYNEQFF
TRBJ2-2	.	TRBV7-2	.	TGTGCCAGCAGCGCGGGGGCTACGAACACCGGGGAGCTGTTTTTT	CASSAGATNTGELFF
TRBJ2-7	.	TRBV7-9	.	TGTGCCAGCAGCTTAAATCTGGGGGCGACCCGCGAGCAGTACTTC	CASSLNLGATREQYF
TRBJ1-2	.	TRBV7-9	.	TGTGCCAGCAGCTTATCCGCAGGGGCTGATGGCTACACCTTC	CASSLSAGADGYTF
TRBJ1-5	.	TRBV3-1/TRBV3-2	few	TGTGCCAGCAGCCAAGGAGGGCGCAATCAGCCCCAGCATTTT	CASSQGGRNQPQHF
TRBJ1-2	.	TRBV9	.	TGTGCCAGCAGCGCCCCGAGGCCCGGCTACACCTTC	CASSAPRPGYTF
TRBJ1-1	.	TRBV29-1	.	TGCAGCGTTGCGGGGTCGGGGACTGAAGCTTTCTTT	CSVAGSGTEAFF
TRBJ2-1	TRBD2	TRBV5-1	.	TGCGCCAGCAGCTTTTTCTCTAGCGGGGTGACAAACAATGAGCAGTTCTTC	CASSFFSSGVTNNEQFF
TRBJ2-1	TRBD2	TRBV27	.	TGTGCCAGCAGTTTATACGGGAGGGCCCATGAGCAGTTCTTC	CASSLYGRAHEQFF
TRBJ1-1	.	TRBV6-5	.	TGTGCCAGCAGTTACTCTCACCAGACTGAAGCTTTCTTT	CASSYSHQTEAFF